The present TCR beta chain was sequenced within a study of cytomegalovirus exposure and HLA in healthy donors. Study at large: A subsequent analysis stated that the 120 or so validation repertoires were run on the same platform as the roughly 700 first-cohort repertoires. General study points: Within the 130 or so validation repertoires, first-cohort TCR clusters tended to co-occur, according to a later analysis. Reported performance of the classifier showed diagnosis of cytomegalovirus status with high specificity and sensitivity. There were approximately 150 TCR beta chains listed as cytomegalovirus-associated.

About this clone itself: Its cognate antigen is unknown.

Germline CDR1 reads LNHDA; CDR2 reads SQIVND (reference sequence). J gave up 3 bases and V 7 bases, and 10 bases lay outside the gene matches. CDR3 length equals 15 residues. Repertoires were generated with immunoSEQ multiplex PCR, while TCRdb's copy carries only in-frame clones and drops some. This table has around 65,000 clones, roughly 92% appearing once. V usage is TRBV19 and J usage is TRBJ1-1; TRBD1 matches at 8 bases. This receptor was identified in a man aged 18 to 29 in good health and CMV-seropositive. Sequenced sample: PBMCs. DNA of the CDR3: TGTGCCAGTATAGGAATCACAGGGGGTGACACTGAAGCTTTCTTT. Translated: CASIGITGGDTEAFF.